Following are 10 T cell receptor beta chains from one sample sequenced in a study of T cell responses to AZD1222 COVID-19 vaccine (dated by TCRdb to about 2021). The time point label corresponds to: about 28 days (+/-7) after the second vaccine dose. Libraries were made using the immunoSEQ multiplex PCR assay. In TCRdb, the immuneACCESS table is reduced to in-frame sequences with V and J assigned. These tables do not hold every clone; where another copy was compared, an unresolved V gene accounts for under half, and the others remain unexplained. A total of more than 110,000 clones appear in this sample, more than 70% of them only once. Approximately 2.8% of the sample goes to the ten largest clones. This sample comprised peripheral blood, obtained 28 days after the second AZD1222 dose. Source of these receptors: an adult who received the AZD1222 COVID-19 vaccine.

The CDR3 DNA reads as TGTGCCAGCAGCTGGGACAGCTATGGCTACACCTTC. Translating gives CASSWDSYGYTF. The chain is built from TRBV7-9 and TRBJ1-2; 7 bases match TRBD1. Looked up from germline, CDR1 is SEHNR and CDR2 is FQNEAQ (reference sequence). V was clipped by 4 bases and J by 4 bases; unmatched bases: 0. The CDR3 runs to 12 residues.

The V and J genes are TRBV2 and TRBJ1-5; 11 bases are shared with TRBD1. The V gene's germline CDR1 is SNHLY and CDR2 FYNNEI. The V gene end was trimmed by 8 bases and the J gene end by 6 bases; junction bases not matched to a gene: 6. The CDR3 loop spans 14 amino acids. As DNA, the CDR3 is TGTGCCAGCTCGGACAGGGGGCCGGTTCAGCCCCAGCATTTT. Its protein product is CASSDRGPVQPQHF.

The CDR3 reads CASSRTEQTGNTIYF. DNA of the CDR3: TGTGCCAGCAGTCGAACAGAGCAGACTGGAAACACCATATATTTT. The rearrangement joins TRBV2 to TRBJ1-3; D not resolved. Germline V gene lookup returns CDR1 SNHLY and CDR2 FYNNEI. The CDR3 sequence is 15 residues long. V was pared by 5 bases and J by 2 bases, with 13 bases between.

V is TRBV27 and J is TRBJ2-1; 8 nucleotides line up with TRBD1. V lost 8 bases and J lost 3; bases outside the gene matches: 12. This CDR3 is built from 16 residues. Germline V gives CDR1 MNHEY, CDR2 SMNVEV (reference sequence). CDR3 amino acids: CASFWRGQGLYNEQFF. In DNA, the CDR3 is TGTGCCAGCTTTTGGCGTGGACAGGGTCTCTACAATGAGCAGTTCTTC.

This rearrangement joins TRBV7-2 to TRBJ1-6; D ambiguous. The germline gives CDR1 SGHTA, CDR2 FQGNSA. The length of the CDR3 is 12 residues. Trimming shortened V by 5 bases and J by 7 bases, and 6 bases separated the two germline ends. The CDR3, as DNA: TGTGCCAGCAGCAGGGCCAATTCACCCCTCCACTTT. Encoded protein: CASSRANSPLHF.

This clone was observed once. This sequence joins TRBV7-3 and TRBJ2-3; 12 positions agree with TRBD2. The germline V gene encodes CDR1 SGHTA and CDR2 FQGTGA. V was clipped by 4 bases and J by 4 bases; unmatched bases: 6. This CDR3 comprises 16 residues. The CDR3 region has the DNA TGTGCCAGCAGCTCAAAACTAGCGGGGGGCGCAGATACGCAGTATTTT. It translates to CASSSKLAGGADTQYF.

The chain couples TRBV27 to TRBJ2-5; TRBD1 matches at 10 bases. The CDR3 extends over 15 amino acids. Germline V gene lookup returns CDR1 MNHEY and CDR2 SMNVEV (reference sequence). With V trimmed by 3 bases and J by 0 bases, 1 base remained unmatched. The CDR3 protein is CASSLGQGHQETQYF. The CDR3, as DNA: TGTGCCAGCAGTTTGGGACAGGGGCACCAAGAGACCCAGTACTTC.

CDR3 DNA: TGTGCCAGCAGCACCTTTCCGGGACAGGGGACTGAAGCTTTCTTT. Its translation is CASSTFPGQGTEAFF. The chain recombines TRBV7-2 with TRBJ1-1; TRBD1 matches at 10 bases. J was trimmed by 5 bases and V by 5 bases; bases with no gene match: 8. This CDR3 comprises 15 residues. Per the germline V gene, CDR1 is SGHTA and CDR2 is FQGNSA. The full variable domain, its missing parts supplied by reference TRBV7-2 and TRBJ1-1, is GAGVSQSPSNKVTEKGKDVELRCDPISGHTALYWYRQSLGQGLEFLIYFQGNSAPDKSGLPSDRFSAERTGGSVSTLTIQRTQQEDSAVYLCASSTFPGQGTEAFFGQGTRLTVV.

In nucleotides, the CDR3 is TGTGCCAGCAGTGAAGGAAGACAAACCGGGGAGCTGTTTTTT. This encodes CASSEGRQTGELFF. The chain has TRBV2 and TRBJ2-2; D not resolved. Germline-derived CDR1 and CDR2 are SNHLY and FYNNEI. V lost 1 base and J lost 5, with 8 bases in between. This CDR3 spans 14 amino acids.

The V gene is TRBV4-1, the J gene TRBJ2-7; D may be TRBD2 (6 bases). The CDR3 sequence is 16 residues long. V shed 4 bases and J shed 0 bases, with 16 bases lying between them. The germline V gene encodes CDR1 MGHRA and CDR2 YSYEKL. The CDR3: CASSPLTSLSSYEQYF. CDR3 DNA: TGCGCCAGCAGCCCACTAACTAGCCTAAGCTCCTACGAGCAGTACTTC.